This is a list of T cell receptor beta chains from one sample in a study of blood T cells in healthy people across ages. One entry per CDR3 protein, called by TCRdb with MiXCR from the 5' RACE reads. The sample holds 790,000 or so distinct CDR3 sequences, around 50% seen once. The specimen sequenced was blood. The receptors here all came from a man aged 40-50 years in good health. CDR3s include the opening cysteine and the closing phenylalanine or tryptophan. The order of the fields is V gene, J gene, clone size, D gene, CDR3 DNA, CDR3 protein. D genes are given only for firm matches. Some rows have no size entry. The others give once, few or many, or a class for an expanded clone.

TRBV20-1	TRBJ2-3	NA	NA	TGCAGTGCTACAAAACTTCGGGGAGCCCTCACAGATACGCGGTATTTT	CSATKLRGALTDTRYF
TRBV24-1	TRBJ2-1	NA	NA	TGTGCCACCAGTGCGGCCAGAAGCTACAATGAGCAGTTCTTC	CATSAARSYNEQFF
TRBV6-2/TRBV6-3	TRBJ2-1	NA	TRBD2	TGTGCCACCACCGGGGGGAACAACAATGAGCAGTTCTTC	CATTGGNNNEQFF
TRBV7-2	TRBJ2-1	few	NA	TGTGCCAGCAGCCCGACGGGACTTATCTTATATGAGCAGTTCTTC	CASSPTGLILYEQFF
TRBV28	TRBJ2-7	many	TRBD2	TGTGCCAGAACGACCTTTCCTCTAGCGGGGGGCCCAAGAATCTACGAGCAGTACTTC	CARTTFPLAGGPRIYEQYF
TRBV20-1	TRBJ1-6	NA	TRBD1	TGCAGTGCTAGAGATATAAGGGGACAGATTAATTCACCCCTCCACTTT	CSARDIRGQINSPLHF
TRBV5-1	TRBJ2-7	few	TRBD2	TGCGCCAGCAGTAGCGGGAACCCCTACGAGCAGTACTTC	CASSSGNPYEQYF
TRBV11-3	TRBJ2-7	NA	NA	TGTGCCAGCAGCTTAGGACGGATACACGAGCAGTACTTC	CASSLGRIHEQYF
TRBV6-1	TRBJ2-6	NA	NA	TGTGCCAGCAGTGAAGCGCTTCTTTCTGGGGCCAACGTCCTGACTTTC	CASSEALLSGANVLTF
TRBV3-1	TRBJ1-2	NA	TRBD1	TGTGCCAGCAGCCAAGTTTGGGGACAGGGCCCCCGTCTCAATGGCTACACCTTC	CASSQVWGQGPRLNGYTF
TRBV20-1	TRBJ2-5	NA	NA	TGCAGTGCTAGAGTCGGGGGCGGAGAAGATAGGGAGACCCAGTACTTC	CSARVGGGEDRETQYF
TRBV6-5	TRBJ2-1	many	NA	TGTGCCAGCAGTTATGAGAAGGGGAATGAGCAGTTCTTC	CASSYEKGNEQFF
TRBV6-2/TRBV6-3	TRBJ2-7	NA	TRBD1	TGTGCCAGCAGTTACGGGACAGCGCTCTCCTACGAGCAGTACTTC	CASSYGTALSYEQYF
TRBV7-2	TRBJ2-3	NA	NA	TGTGCCAGCAGCCATGTGGAGCTAAGCACAGATACGCAGTATTTT	CASSHVELSTDTQYF
TRBV20-1	TRBJ1-2	NA	NA	TGCAGTGCAACCCGGACTCGGAGGGGCTACACCTTC	CSATRTRRGYTF
TRBV25-1	TRBJ2-4	few	NA	TGTGCCAGCAGTGAACGGCGCATTGATCCAGCCAAAAACATTCAGTACTTC	CASSERRIDPAKNIQYF
TRBV12-3/TRBV12-4	TRBJ2-4	few	TRBD1	TGTGCCAGCAGCGTGACAGGGCAAAACATTCAGTACTTC	CASSVTGQNIQYF
TRBV9	TRBJ2-6	once	TRBD1	TGTGCCAGCGACCCGACAGGGGGCGCGTCTGGGGCCAACGTCCTGACTTTC	CASDPTGGASGANVLTF
TRBV11-2	TRBJ2-1	NA	TRBD2	TGTGCCAGTCAGAGAGGCGAGCGGGAGGGTGAGCAGTTCTTC	CASQRGEREGEQFF
TRBV20-1	TRBJ2-1	NA	TRBD2	TGCAGTGCTCCCTCTAGCGGGGCTGACGTAAGCTCCTACAATGAGCAGTTCTTC	CSAPSSGADVSSYNEQFF
TRBV14	TRBJ2-2	NA	NA	TGTGCCAGCAGCCCGAAGGGGCGGTACACCGGGGAGCTGTTTTTT	CASSPKGRYTGELFF
TRBV29-1	TRBJ2-6	few	NA	TGCAGCGTTATGGGAACTGGGGCCAACGTCCTGACTTTC	CSVMGTGANVLTF
TRBV7-2	TRBJ2-1	NA	TRBD2	TGTGCCAGCAGCTATCGCGGGAGTAGGAATGAGCAGTTCTTC	CASSYRGSRNEQFF
TRBV24-1	TRBJ2-3	few	NA	TGTGCCACCAGTGATTTGCGGAGCGGCCCAGATACGCAGTATTTT	CATSDLRSGPDTQYF
TRBV20-1	TRBJ2-3	NA	TRBD1	TGCAGTGCTAAACACGGGACAGGCACAGATACGCAGTATTTT	CSAKHGTGTDTQYF
TRBV29-1	TRBJ2-3	once	NA	TGCAGCGTTGAGGGGGGCCGCCTCACAGATACGCAGTATTTT	CSVEGGRLTDTQYF
TRBV7-9	TRBJ1-2	once	NA	TGTGCCAGCAGCTTAGTGGCAGGAAAGTATTATGGCTACACCTTC	CASSLVAGKYYGYTF
TRBV20-1	TRBJ2-1	NA	TRBD2	TGCAGTGCTAGGGCGGCGCGGGGGGCCTACAATGAGCAGTTCTTC	CSARAARGAYNEQFF
TRBV5-1	TRBJ2-5	many	NA	TGCGCCAGCAGCTTTCCCAGGGGGCGGGAGGGCCTCCTGCAACTAGAGACCCAGTACTTC	CASSFPRGREGLLQLETQYF
TRBV18	TRBJ2-3	NA	TRBD1	TGTGCCAGCTCACCCTTGGACAGGGGGCTAACAGATACGCAGTATTTT	CASSPLDRGLTDTQYF
TRBV7-2	TRBJ1-5	NA	NA	TGTGCCAGCAGCCGAACAGACAACAATCAGCCCCAGCATTTT	CASSRTDNNQPQHF
TRBV3-1	TRBJ2-1	once	TRBD2	TGTGCCAGCAGCCAAGGCAGACTAGCGGTGAGGAATGAGCAGTTCTTC	CASSQGRLAVRNEQFF
TRBV7-2	TRBJ1-5	NA	TRBD1	TGTGCCAGCAGCACCCGGACAGGGGGCAATCAGCCCCAGCATTTT	CASSTRTGGNQPQHF
TRBV28	TRBJ1-4	NA	NA	TGTGCCAGCAGCATAGCAGGAAGTAATGAAAAACTGTTTTTT	CASSIAGSNEKLFF
TRBV20-1	TRBJ2-7	NA	TRBD2	TGCAGTGCTAGATATATTACTCTAAAACTAGCGGGGGATTACGAGCAGTACTTC	CSARYITLKLAGDYEQYF
TRBV5-4	TRBJ1-2	few	TRBD1	TGTGCCAGCAGCCCGTACCAACCGACAGGGGGACGGGGCTACACCTTC	CASSPYQPTGGRGYTF
TRBV29-1	TRBJ2-3	few	NA	TGCAGCGTTGTAGGACAGATTAGCACAGATACGCAGTATTTT	CSVVGQISTDTQYF
TRBV4-2	TRBJ1-5	NA	TRBD1	TGTGCCAGCAGCCAAGGGACAGGGACCGAGCAGCCCCAGCATTTT	CASSQGTGTEQPQHF
TRBV2	TRBJ1-6	NA	NA	TGTGCCAGCAGTGACAACTATAATTCACCCCTCCACTTT	CASSDNYNSPLHF
TRBV20-1	TRBJ1-5	few	TRBD1	TGCAGTGCTAGAGAAGACAGGGGCGGCTACGGCAATCAGCCCCAGCATTTT	CSAREDRGGYGNQPQHF
TRBV5-5	TRBJ1-6	NA	NA	TGTGCCAGCAGCCCAGGGCTCTATAATTCACCCCTCCACTTT	CASSPGLYNSPLHF
TRBV5-4	TRBJ2-3	NA	TRBD2	TGTGCCAGCAGCTCGGGTACAGGACTAGCGGTTAGAACAGATACGCAGTATTTT	CASSSGTGLAVRTDTQYF
TRBV7-9	TRBJ1-3	NA	NA	TGTGCCAGCAGCTTGGGGGCGGAATTGGCTGGAAACACCATATATTTT	CASSLGAELAGNTIYF
TRBV4-1	TRBJ2-7	NA	NA	TGCGCCAGCAGCCAAACCCTGACAGAGCAAGACTACGAGCAGTACTTC	CASSQTLTEQDYEQYF
TRBV20-1	TRBJ2-5	few	TRBD1	TGCAGTGCCCCAGTAGGGGGACAGGGTGTGTCAGAGACCCAGTACTTC	CSAPVGGQGVSETQYF
TRBV5-1	TRBJ2-3	few	NA	TGCGCCAGCAGAGCCGGGGGATCAGGGACAGATACGCAGTATTTT	CASRAGGSGTDTQYF
TRBV28	TRBJ2-3	NA	NA	TGTGCCAGCAGTAGCCCCGGGCTCTCATTCACAGATACGCAGTATTTT	CASSSPGLSFTDTQYF
TRBV12-3/TRBV12-4	TRBJ2-2	NA	TRBD1	TGTGCCAGCACTACCGACAACAGGGGGACCGGGGAGCTGTTTTTT	CASTTDNRGTGELFF
TRBV6-5	TRBJ2-3	NA	NA	TGTGCCAGCAGTCCTCCGGGGGTTGAGGATACGCAGTATTTT	CASSPPGVEDTQYF
TRBV6-2/TRBV6-3	TRBJ1-4	NA	NA	TGTGCCAGCAGTTCCTCGAATGAAAAACTGTTTTTT	CASSSSNEKLFF
TRBV10-3	TRBJ2-1	NA	TRBD1	TGTGCCATCAGCGGGGCAGGGGGAAATGAGCAGTTCTTC	CAISGAGGNEQFF
TRBV9	TRBJ2-3	NA	TRBD1	TGTGCCAGCAGCCAAACAGGGGAAAGTACGCAGTATTTT	CASSQTGESTQYF
TRBV4-2	TRBJ2-7	NA	NA	TGTGCCAGCAGCCAAGAAGGAGGAGGGCTCTCCTACAATGAGCAGTACTTC	CASSQEGGGLSYNEQYF
TRBV29-1	TRBJ2-4	once	NA	TGCAGCGTTGAGGAAGGGGCCCCAAGGTCGGGCAAAAACATTCAGTACTTC	CSVEEGAPRSGKNIQYF
TRBV6-5	TRBJ2-7	NA	NA	TGTGCCGGTCAGACCGCAGATAGTTACTCCTACGAGCAGTACTTC	CAGQTADSYSYEQYF
TRBV9	TRBJ2-5	NA	TRBD2	TGTGCCAGCAGCGTAGGGGCTAGCGGGGGGCTCGGAGAGACCCAGTACTTC	CASSVGASGGLGETQYF
TRBV27	TRBJ2-1	NA	TRBD2	TGTGCCAGCAGTCTTTACTGGACTAGCGGGAGGAAATACAATGAGCAGTTCTTC	CASSLYWTSGRKYNEQFF
TRBV6-1	TRBJ1-4	NA	NA	TGTGCCAGCGACAGGTTTGCTAATGAAAAACTGTTTTTT	CASDRFANEKLFF
TRBV2	TRBJ2-7	NA	TRBD1	TGTGCCAGCAGTGGGGTCAGGGGGCGTTTCGAGCAGTACTTC	CASSGVRGRFEQYF